A single sample is the source of the 8 T cell receptor beta chains below, sequenced in a study of response to subunit inactivated influenza vaccine. TCRdb redid the calling of the RT-PCR reads with MiXCR, one entry per CDR3 protein. The data hold 500,000 to 600,000 distinct CDR3 sequences, with over 9% observed a single time. These data are also associated with another study on T cells expressing NK-cell markers. That work adds: Libraries used 5'RACE template switching adding universal primer site and UMIs.

This specimen was PBMCs from blood, taken on the day of vaccination. All receptors derive from a man aged 45-60 years who received an inactivated influenza vaccine.

The chain has TRBV10-3 and TRBJ1-1; D gene ambiguous. CDR1 is ENHRY and CDR2 is SYGVKD in the germline V gene. The CDR3 spans 11 residues. V lost 6 bases to trimming and J lost 3 bases, with 5 bases between them. CDR3 nucleotides: TGTGCCATCAGGGAGGACACTGAAGCTTTCTTT. It codes for CAIREDTEAFF.

This clonotype was detected a few times. The chain recombines TRBV21-1 with TRBJ2-6. TRBV21-1 is a pseudogene locus. The CDR3 runs 20 residues. CDR3 DNA: TGTGCCAGCAGCAAAGGAACCACCAGGCGTTATCTCTCTGGGGCCAACGTCCTGACTTTC. Residues: CASSKGTTRRYLSGANVLTF.

This chain connects TRBV4-1 to TRBJ2-7; D ambiguous. The CDR3 is 13 amino acids. Germline V CDR1 and CDR2: MGHRA, YSYEKL. The V and J ends lost 1 base and 6 bases respectively, with 10 bases between them. This chain's CDR3 is CASSQAVSVEQYF. CDR3 sequence (DNA): TGCGCCAGCAGCCAAGCCGTCTCCGTCGAGCAGTACTTC.

This clonotype showed up just a few times. The chain joins TRBV3-1 to TRBJ2-3; possibly TRBD2 for D (6 bases). Germline V gene lookup returns CDR1 LGHDT and CDR2 YNNKEL (reference sequence). V gave up 4 bases and J gave up 1 base, with 24 bases separating them. The length of the CDR3 is 19 residues. CDR3 sequence (DNA): TGTGCCAGCAGCCCACCCTCATCCGGGACTGGGGTTCGCACAGATACGCAGTATTTT. This codes for CASSPPSSGTGVRTDTQYF.

Many counts were recorded for this clonotype. The chain links TRBV4-2 to TRBJ2-5, with D tentatively TRBD2 (7 bases). Germline V gene lookup returns CDR1 LGHNA and CDR2 YNFKEQ. The CDR3 runs to 15 residues. Trimming removed 3 bases at V and 2 bases at J, with 13 bases between. As DNA, the CDR3 is TGTGCCAGCAGCCAGACGGGGGGCCGTCAAGAGACCCAGTACTTC. Its translation: CASSQTGGRQETQYF.

This clonotype occurred a few times. This rearrangement joins TRBV20-1 to TRBJ2-7; 10 positions agree with TRBD1. Germline lookup yields CDR1 DFQATT and CDR2 SNEGSKA (reference sequence). The CDR3 has 14 amino acids. The J segment lost 1 base and the V segment lost 5 bases, leaving 5 bases of the junction unmatched. CDR3 nucleotide sequence: TGCAGTGCTCGGGACAGGGGTTCGTCCTACGAGCAGTACTTC. Translation gives CSARDRGSSYEQYF.

The chain has TRBV29-1 and TRBJ1-1, with D uncertain. Germline CDR1 is SQVTM and CDR2 is ANQGSEA. The CDR3 has 13 amino acids. Trimming stripped 6 bases from V and 1 base from J, with 12 bases between. This chain's CDR3 is CSVPLSTNTEAFF. In DNA, the CDR3 is TGCAGCGTCCCCCTGAGTACGAACACTGAAGCTTTCTTT.

A few counts support this clonotype. The V and J genes are TRBV6-2 or TRBV6-3 and TRBJ2-7; D call uncertain. Per germline, CDR1 MNHEY and CDR2 SVGEGT. The length of the CDR3 is 15 residues. V was clipped by 2 bases and J by 3 bases, with 14 bases between them. The CDR3 nucleotides read TGTGCCAGCAGTTACACCGGCGCGGACGACTACGAGCAGTACTTC. It is translated as CASSYTGADDYEQYF.